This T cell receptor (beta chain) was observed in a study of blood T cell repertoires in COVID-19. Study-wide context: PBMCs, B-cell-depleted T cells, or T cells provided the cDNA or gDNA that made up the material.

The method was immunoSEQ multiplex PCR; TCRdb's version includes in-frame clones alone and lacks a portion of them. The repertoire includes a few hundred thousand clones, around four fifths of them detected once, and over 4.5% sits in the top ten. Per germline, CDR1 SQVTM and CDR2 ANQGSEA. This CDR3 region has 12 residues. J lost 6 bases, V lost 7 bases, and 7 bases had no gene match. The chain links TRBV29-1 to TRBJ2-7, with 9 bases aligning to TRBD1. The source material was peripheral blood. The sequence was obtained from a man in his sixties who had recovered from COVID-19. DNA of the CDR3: TGCAGCGGCCGGGACAGGGTGTCCGAGCAGTACTTC. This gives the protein CSGRDRVSEQYF.